A selection of T cell receptor beta chains follows, all from one sample in a study of OX40 agonist ivuxolimab in advanced cancers. Using immunoSEQ multiplex PCR, the repertoire was profiled, and TCRdb retains in-frame clones only, with some absent. This table holds 65,000 to 95,000 clones, approximately 94% found once. The sequenced sample was CD4+ or CD8+ T cells sorted from blood, obtained in a trial of the OX40 agonist ivuxolimab. All receptors derive from an adult with an advanced solid tumor such as melanoma, head and neck, liver or kidney cancer. Both conserved end residues are part of each CDR3. D genes are given only for firm matches. Expanded clones are given a class, and other clones once, few, many or no size at all.

CDR3 DNA | CDR3 protein | J gene | V gene | clone size | D gene
TGTGCCAGCAGCTTAGATCTGCCCAATGAGCAGTTCTTC | CASSLDLPNEQFF | TRBJ2-1 | TRBV11-2 | NA | NA
TGCAGTGCTAGGGGGAACGGCTACACCTTC | CSARGNGYTF | TRBJ1-2 | TRBV20-1 | NA | NA
TGTGCCAGCGGGAGGCAGGGCGACACAGATACGCAGTATTTT | CASGRQGDTDTQYF | TRBJ2-3 | TRBV2 | NA | NA
TGTGCCAGCAGCAGGGTTCCCTACGAGCAGTACTTC | CASSRVPYEQYF | TRBJ2-7 | TRBV5-6 | NA | NA
TGTGCCAGCAGCTTTCGGAGGAGCTCCTACGAGCAGTACTTC | CASSFRRSSYEQYF | TRBJ2-7 | TRBV7-2 | NA | NA
TGTGCCAGCAGCCCCAGGACAGGCGTGGATACGCAGTATTTT | CASSPRTGVDTQYF | TRBJ2-3 | TRBV9 | NA | TRBD1
TGCGCCAGCAGCCAAGATCACTTCTACAATGAGCAGTTCTTC | CASSQDHFYNEQFF | TRBJ2-1 | TRBV4-3 | few | NA
TGTGCCAGCAGCGTAGGTGGTTGGGGAGCGGGCACTGCCAATGAGCAGTTCTTC | CASSVGGWGAGTANEQFF | TRBJ2-1 | TRBV9 | NA | NA
TGTGCCAGCAGCTCGACTAGCGGGAGGGCCAATGAGCAGTTCTTC | CASSSTSGRANEQFF | TRBJ2-1 | TRBV7-8 | NA | TRBD2
TGTGCCAGCAGCTCTGGACAGGGGTCTCAGCCCCAGCATTTT | CASSSGQGSQPQHF | TRBJ1-5 | TRBV9 | NA | TRBD1
TGCAGTGCGCCTCGGTCCGAGACCCAGTACTTC | CSAPRSETQYF | TRBJ2-5 | TRBV20-1 | NA | NA
TGTGCCAGCAGTCCCACCGGGACTAGCGGAACCTACGAGCAGTACTTC | CASSPTGTSGTYEQYF | TRBJ2-7 | TRBV6-4 | once | TRBD2
TGTGCCAGCAGTAATTGGGGGACTACCTACAATGAGCAGTTCTTC | CASSNWGTTYNEQFF | TRBJ2-1 | TRBV7-2 | NA | TRBD2
TGTGCCAGCAGCCGGAGCGCCAGCTCCTACAATGAGCAGTTCTTC | CASSRSASSYNEQFF | TRBJ2-1 | TRBV7-9 | once | NA
TGTGCCTGGAGCGAGGACCCCCGGGGTCAGCCCCAGCATTTT | CAWSEDPRGQPQHF | TRBJ1-5 | TRBV30 | NA | NA
TGTGCCAGCAGCCCAAGTTCCGGGACGGGTCGGGTGGAGCAGTACTTC | CASSPSSGTGRVEQYF | TRBJ2-7 | TRBV11-2 | NA | NA
TGTGCCAGCAGTTACAACAGGGGCCGTCAGCCCCAGCATTTT | CASSYNRGRQPQHF | TRBJ1-5 | TRBV6-5 | NA | TRBD1
TGTGCCAGCAGCTCGGGCCAAAGCTCCTACAATGAGCAGTTCTTC | CASSSGQSSYNEQFF | TRBJ2-1 | TRBV5-4 | NA | NA
TGTGCCAGCTCACTATCGACAGGGGGCGACTCACCCCTCCACTTT | CASSLSTGGDSPLHF | TRBJ1-6 | TRBV18 | NA | TRBD1
TGTGCCAGCAGCCCATATGCTATTTCTAATTCACCCCTCCACTTT | CASSPYAISNSPLHF | TRBJ1-6 | TRBV7-2 | once | NA
TGTGCTAGTGGTTTGGTACGGAGTCTAGCGATGGGAAATGAGCAGTTCTTC | CASGLVRSLAMGNEQFF | TRBJ2-1 | TRBV12-5 | NA | NA
TGTGCCAGCTCACCCGGACTAGCGGGAGGTGAAACAGATACGCAGTATTTT | CASSPGLAGGETDTQYF | TRBJ2-3 | TRBV18 | NA | TRBD2
TGTGCCAGCAGTTACGGGGGGGCTTTGGGCACTGAAGCTTTCTTT | CASSYGGALGTEAFF | TRBJ1-1 | TRBV6-5 | NA | NA